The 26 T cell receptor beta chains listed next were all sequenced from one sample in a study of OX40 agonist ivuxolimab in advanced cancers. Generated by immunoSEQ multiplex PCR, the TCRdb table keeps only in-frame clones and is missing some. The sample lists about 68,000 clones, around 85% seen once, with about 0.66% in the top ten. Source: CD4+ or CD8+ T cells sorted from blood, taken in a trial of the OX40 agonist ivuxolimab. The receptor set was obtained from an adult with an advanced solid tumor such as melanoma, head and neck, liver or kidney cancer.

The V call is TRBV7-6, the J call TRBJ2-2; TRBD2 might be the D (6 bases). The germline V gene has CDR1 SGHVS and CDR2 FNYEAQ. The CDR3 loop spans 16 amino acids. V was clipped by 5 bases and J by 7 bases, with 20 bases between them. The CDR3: CASSPIQSRAGGELFF. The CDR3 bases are TGTGCCAGCAGCCCCATTCAAAGCCGAGCGGGCGGGGAGCTGTTTTTT.

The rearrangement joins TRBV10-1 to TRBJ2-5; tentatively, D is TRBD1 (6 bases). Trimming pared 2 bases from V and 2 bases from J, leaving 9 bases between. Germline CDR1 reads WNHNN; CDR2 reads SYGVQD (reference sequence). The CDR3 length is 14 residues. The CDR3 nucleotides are TGCGCCAGCAGTGAGCCCAGGGGTCAAGAGACCCAGTACTTC. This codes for CASSEPRGQETQYF.

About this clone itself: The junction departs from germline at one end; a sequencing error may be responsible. The CDR3 loop reads CASREDTGSGYTF. The DNA of the CDR3 is TGTGCCAGCAGGGAAGACACAGGGAGTGGCTACACCTTC. The gene calls are TRBV6-1 and TRBJ1-2, with D possibly TRBD1 on 6 matching bases. The CDR3 runs to 13 residues. Germline V CDR1 and CDR2: MNHNS, SASEGT.

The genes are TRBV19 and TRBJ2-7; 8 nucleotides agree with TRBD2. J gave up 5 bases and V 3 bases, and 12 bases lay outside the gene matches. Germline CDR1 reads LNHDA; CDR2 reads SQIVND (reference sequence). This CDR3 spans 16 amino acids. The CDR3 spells CASSMWGAGTSHEQYF. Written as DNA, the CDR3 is TGTGCCAGTAGTATGTGGGGGGCCGGGACTAGTCACGAGCAGTACTTC.

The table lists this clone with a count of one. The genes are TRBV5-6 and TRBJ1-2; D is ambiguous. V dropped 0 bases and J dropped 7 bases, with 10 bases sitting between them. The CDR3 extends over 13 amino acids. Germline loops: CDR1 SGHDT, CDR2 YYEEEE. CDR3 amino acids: CASSLAGGGGYTF. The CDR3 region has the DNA TGTGCCAGCAGCTTGGCAGGAGGCGGTGGCTACACCTTC.

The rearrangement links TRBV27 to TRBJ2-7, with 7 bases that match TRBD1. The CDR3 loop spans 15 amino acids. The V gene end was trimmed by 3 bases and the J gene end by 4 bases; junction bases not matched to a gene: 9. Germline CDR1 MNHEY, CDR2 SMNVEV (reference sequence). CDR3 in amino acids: CASSLLSRGMYEQYF. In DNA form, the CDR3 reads TGTGCCAGCAGTTTGCTTAGCAGGGGGATGTACGAGCAGTACTTC.

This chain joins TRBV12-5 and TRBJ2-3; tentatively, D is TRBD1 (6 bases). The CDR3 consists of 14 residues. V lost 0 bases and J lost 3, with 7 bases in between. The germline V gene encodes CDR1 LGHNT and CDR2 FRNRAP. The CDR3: CASGLVGGTDTQYF. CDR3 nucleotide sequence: TGTGCTAGTGGTTTGGTAGGGGGAACAGATACGCAGTATTTT.

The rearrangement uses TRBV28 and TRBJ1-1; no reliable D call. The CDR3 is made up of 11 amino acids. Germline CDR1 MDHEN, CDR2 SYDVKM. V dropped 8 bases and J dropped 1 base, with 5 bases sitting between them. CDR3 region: CASRQNTEAFF. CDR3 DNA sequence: TGTGCCAGCCGACAGAACACTGAAGCTTTCTTT. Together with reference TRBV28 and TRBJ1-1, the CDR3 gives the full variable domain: DVKVTQSSRYLVKRTGEKVFLECVQDMDHENMFWYRQDPGLGLRLIYFSYDVKMKEKGDIPEGYSVSREKKERFSLILESASTNQTSMYLCASRQNTEAFFGQGTRLTVV.

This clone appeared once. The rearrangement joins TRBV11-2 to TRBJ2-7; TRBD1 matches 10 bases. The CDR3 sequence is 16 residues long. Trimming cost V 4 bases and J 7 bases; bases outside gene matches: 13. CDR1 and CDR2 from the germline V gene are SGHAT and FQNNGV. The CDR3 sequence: CASSSIKGQGIREQYF. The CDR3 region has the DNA TGTGCCAGCAGCTCCATTAAGGGACAGGGGATCCGGGAGCAGTACTTC.

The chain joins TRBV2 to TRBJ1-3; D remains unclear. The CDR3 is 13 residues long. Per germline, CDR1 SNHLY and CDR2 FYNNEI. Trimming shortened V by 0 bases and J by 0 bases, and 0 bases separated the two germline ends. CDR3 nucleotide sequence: TGTGCCAGCAGTGAAGCCTCTGGAAACACCATATATTTT. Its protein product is CASSEASGNTIYF. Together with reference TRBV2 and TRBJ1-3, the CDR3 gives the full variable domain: EPEVTQTPSHQVTQMGQEVILRCVPISNHLYFYWYRQILGQKVEFLVSFYNNEISEKSEIFDDQFSVERPDGSNFTLKIRSTKLEDSAMYFCASSEASGNTIYFGEGSWLTVV.

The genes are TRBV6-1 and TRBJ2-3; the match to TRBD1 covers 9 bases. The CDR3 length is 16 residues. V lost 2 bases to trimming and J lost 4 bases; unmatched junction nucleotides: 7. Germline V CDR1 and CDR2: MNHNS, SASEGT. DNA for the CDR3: TGTGCCAGCAGTGAACCGGGACAGGGAGGGTCAGATACGCAGTATTTT. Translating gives CASSEPGQGGSDTQYF.

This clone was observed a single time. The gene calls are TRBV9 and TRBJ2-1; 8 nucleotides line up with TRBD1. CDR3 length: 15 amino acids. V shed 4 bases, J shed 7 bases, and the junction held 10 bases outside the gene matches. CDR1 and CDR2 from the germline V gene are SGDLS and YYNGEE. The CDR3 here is CASSLNTGTGNEQFF. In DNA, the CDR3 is TGTGCCAGCAGCCTTAATACCGGGACAGGTAATGAGCAGTTCTTC.

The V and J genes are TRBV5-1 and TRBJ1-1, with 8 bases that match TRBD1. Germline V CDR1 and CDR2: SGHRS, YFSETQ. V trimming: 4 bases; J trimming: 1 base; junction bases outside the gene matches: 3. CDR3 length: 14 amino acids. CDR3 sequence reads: CASSPGTGNTEAFF. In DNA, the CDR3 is TGCGCCAGCAGCCCCGGGACAGGGAACACTGAAGCTTTCTTT.

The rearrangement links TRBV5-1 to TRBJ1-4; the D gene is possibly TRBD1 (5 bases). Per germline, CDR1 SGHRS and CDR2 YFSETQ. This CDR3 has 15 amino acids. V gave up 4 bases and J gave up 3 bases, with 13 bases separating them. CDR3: CASSVGESSNEKLFF. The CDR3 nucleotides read TGCGCCAGCAGCGTAGGGGAATCCTCTAATGAAAAACTGTTTTTT.

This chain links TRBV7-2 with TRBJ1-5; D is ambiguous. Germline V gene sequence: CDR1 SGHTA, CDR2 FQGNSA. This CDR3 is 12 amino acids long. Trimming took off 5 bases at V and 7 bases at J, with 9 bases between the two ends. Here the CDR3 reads CASSRSGQPQHF. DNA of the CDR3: TGTGCCAGCAGCCGAAGTGGCCAGCCCCAGCATTTT.

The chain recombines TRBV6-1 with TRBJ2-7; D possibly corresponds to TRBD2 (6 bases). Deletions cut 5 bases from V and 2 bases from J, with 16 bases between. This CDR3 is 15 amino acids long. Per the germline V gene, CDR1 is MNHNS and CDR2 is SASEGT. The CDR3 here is CASSTIGTPTYEQYF. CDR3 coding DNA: TGTGCCAGCAGTACTATCGGGACTCCTACCTACGAGCAGTACTTC.

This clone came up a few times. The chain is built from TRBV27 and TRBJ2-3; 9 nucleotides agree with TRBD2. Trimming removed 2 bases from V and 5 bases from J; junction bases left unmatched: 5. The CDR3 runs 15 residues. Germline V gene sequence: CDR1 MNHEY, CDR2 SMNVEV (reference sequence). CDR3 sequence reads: CASSLGLAGIDTQYF. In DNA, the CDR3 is TGTGCCAGCAGTTTAGGTCTAGCGGGAATAGATACGCAGTATTTT.

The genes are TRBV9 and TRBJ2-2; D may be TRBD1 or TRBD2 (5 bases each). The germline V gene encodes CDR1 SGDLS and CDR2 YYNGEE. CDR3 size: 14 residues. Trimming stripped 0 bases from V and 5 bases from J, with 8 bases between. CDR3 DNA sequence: TGTGCCAGCAGCGTAGTGGGGGAAACCGGGGAGCTGTTTTTT. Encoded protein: CASSVVGETGELFF.

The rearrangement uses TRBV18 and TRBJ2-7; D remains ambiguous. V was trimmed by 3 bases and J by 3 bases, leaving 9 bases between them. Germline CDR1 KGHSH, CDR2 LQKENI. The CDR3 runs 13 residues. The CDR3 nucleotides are TGTGCCAGCTCACCCACACCGATCTACGAGCAGTACTTC. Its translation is CASSPTPIYEQYF.

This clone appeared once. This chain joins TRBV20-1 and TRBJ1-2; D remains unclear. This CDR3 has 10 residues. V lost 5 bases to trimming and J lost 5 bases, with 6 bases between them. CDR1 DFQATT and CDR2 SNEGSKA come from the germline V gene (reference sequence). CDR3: CSAPDYGYTF. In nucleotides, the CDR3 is TGCAGTGCTCCGGATTATGGCTACACCTTC.

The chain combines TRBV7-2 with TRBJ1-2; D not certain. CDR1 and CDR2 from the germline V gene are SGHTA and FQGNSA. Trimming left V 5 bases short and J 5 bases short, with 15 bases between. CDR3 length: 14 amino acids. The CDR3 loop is CASSKNTAGYGYTF. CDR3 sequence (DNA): TGTGCCAGCAGCAAAAACACCGCCGGGTATGGCTACACCTTC.

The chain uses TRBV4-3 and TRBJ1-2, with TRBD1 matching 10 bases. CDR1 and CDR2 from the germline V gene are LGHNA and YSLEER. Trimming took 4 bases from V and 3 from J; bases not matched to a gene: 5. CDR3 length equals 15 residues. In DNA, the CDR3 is TGCGCCAGCAGCCCCCGGGACAGGGGCGACTATGGCTACACCTTC. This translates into CASSPRDRGDYGYTF.

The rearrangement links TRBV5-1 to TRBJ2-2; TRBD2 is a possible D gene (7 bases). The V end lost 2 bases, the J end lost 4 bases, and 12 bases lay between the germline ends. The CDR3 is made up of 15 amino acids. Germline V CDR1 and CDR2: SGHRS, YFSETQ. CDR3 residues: CASSFGGGSTGELFF. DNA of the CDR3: TGCGCCAGCAGCTTTGGGGGCGGGAGCACCGGGGAGCTGTTTTTT.

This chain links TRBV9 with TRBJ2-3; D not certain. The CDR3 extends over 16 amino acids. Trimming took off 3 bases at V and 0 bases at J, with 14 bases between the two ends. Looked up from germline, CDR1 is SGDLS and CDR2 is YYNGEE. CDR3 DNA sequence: TGTGCCAGCAGCGCCGGCGGTCTCTCTAGCACAGATACGCAGTATTTT. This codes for CASSAGGLSSTDTQYF.

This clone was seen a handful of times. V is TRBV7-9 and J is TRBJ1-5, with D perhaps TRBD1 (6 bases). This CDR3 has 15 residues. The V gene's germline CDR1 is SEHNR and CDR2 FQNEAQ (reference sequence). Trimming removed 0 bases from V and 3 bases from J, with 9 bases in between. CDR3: CASSLAAGVNQPQHF. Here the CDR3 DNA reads TGTGCCAGCAGCTTAGCGGCAGGGGTCAATCAGCCCCAGCATTTT.

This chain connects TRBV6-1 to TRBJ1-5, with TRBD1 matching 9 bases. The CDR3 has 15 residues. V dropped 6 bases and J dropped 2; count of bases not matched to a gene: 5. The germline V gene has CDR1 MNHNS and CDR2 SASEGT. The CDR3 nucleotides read TGTGCCAGCAGGCCCACAGGGGGCCGCAATCAGCCCCAGCATTTT. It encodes CASRPTGGRNQPQHF.